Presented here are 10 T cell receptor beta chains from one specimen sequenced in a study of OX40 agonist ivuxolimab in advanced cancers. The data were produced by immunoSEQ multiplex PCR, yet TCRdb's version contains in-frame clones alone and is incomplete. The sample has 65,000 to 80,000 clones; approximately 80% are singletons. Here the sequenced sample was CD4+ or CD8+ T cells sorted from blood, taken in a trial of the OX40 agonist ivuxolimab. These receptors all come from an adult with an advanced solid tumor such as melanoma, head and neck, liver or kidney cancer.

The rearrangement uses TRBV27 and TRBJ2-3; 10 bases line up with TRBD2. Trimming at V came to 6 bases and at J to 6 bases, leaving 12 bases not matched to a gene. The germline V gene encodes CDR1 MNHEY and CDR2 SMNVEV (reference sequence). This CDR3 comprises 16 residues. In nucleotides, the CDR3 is TGTGCCAGCAGGGGTTCGGCTAGCGGGAGCGTTGATACGCAGTATTTT. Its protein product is CASRGSASGSVDTQYF.

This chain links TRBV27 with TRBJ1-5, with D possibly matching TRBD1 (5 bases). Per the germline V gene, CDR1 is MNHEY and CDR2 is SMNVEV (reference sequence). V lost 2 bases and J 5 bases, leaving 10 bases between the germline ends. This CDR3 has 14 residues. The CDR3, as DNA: TGTGCCAGCAGTTTACGTCAGGGCTATCAGCCCCAGCATTTT. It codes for CASSLRQGYQPQHF.

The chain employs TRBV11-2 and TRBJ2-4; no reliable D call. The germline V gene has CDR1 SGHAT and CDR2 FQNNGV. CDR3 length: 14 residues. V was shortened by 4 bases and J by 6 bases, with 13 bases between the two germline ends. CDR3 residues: CASSSLRNPNIQYF. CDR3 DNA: TGTGCCAGCAGCTCACTACGAAATCCAAACATTCAGTACTTC.

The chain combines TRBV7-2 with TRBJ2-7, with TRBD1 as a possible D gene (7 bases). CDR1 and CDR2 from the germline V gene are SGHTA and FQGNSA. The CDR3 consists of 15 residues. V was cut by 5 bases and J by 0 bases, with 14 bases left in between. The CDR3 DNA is TGTGCCAGCAGCCCACGACAGGGAGGCTCCTACGAGCAGTACTTC. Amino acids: CASSPRQGGSYEQYF.

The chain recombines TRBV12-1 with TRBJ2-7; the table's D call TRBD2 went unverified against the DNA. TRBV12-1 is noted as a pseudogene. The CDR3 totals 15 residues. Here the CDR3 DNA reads TGTGCCAGCAGCTCGAGACTAGCGTTGCCCTACGAGCAGTACTTC. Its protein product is CASSSRLALPYEQYF.

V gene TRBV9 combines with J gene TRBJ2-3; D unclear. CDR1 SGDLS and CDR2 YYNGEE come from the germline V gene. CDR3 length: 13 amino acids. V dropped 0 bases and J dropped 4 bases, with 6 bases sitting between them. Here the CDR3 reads CASSVGGPDTQYF. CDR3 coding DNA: TGTGCCAGCAGCGTAGGTGGTCCAGATACGCAGTATTTT.

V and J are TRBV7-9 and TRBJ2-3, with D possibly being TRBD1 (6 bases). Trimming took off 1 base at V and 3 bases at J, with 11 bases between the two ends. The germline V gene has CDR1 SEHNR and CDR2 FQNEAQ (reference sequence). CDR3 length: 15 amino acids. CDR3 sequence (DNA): TGTGCCAGCAGCTTAGGGGCAGGGGAGACAGATACGCAGTATTTT. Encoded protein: CASSLGAGETDTQYF.

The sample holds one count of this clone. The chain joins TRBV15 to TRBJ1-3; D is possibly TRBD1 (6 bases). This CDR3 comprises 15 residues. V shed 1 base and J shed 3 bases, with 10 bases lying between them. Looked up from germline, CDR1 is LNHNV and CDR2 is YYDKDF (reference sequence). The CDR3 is CATSRAYRDGNTIYF. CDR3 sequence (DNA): TGTGCCACCAGCAGAGCGTACAGGGATGGAAACACCATATATTTT.

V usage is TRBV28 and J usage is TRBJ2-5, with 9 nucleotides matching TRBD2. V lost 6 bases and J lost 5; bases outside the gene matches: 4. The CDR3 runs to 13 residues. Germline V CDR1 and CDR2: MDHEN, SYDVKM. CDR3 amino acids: CASSLAGIETQYF. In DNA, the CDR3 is TGTGCCAGCAGCCTAGCGGGAATCGAGACCCAGTACTTC.

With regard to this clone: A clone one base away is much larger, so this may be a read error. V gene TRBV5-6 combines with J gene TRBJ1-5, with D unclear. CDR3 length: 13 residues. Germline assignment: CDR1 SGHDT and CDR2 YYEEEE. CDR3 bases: TGTGCCGGCAGCCGTTGGCTTAATCAGCCCCAGCATTTT. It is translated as CAGSRWLNQPQHF.